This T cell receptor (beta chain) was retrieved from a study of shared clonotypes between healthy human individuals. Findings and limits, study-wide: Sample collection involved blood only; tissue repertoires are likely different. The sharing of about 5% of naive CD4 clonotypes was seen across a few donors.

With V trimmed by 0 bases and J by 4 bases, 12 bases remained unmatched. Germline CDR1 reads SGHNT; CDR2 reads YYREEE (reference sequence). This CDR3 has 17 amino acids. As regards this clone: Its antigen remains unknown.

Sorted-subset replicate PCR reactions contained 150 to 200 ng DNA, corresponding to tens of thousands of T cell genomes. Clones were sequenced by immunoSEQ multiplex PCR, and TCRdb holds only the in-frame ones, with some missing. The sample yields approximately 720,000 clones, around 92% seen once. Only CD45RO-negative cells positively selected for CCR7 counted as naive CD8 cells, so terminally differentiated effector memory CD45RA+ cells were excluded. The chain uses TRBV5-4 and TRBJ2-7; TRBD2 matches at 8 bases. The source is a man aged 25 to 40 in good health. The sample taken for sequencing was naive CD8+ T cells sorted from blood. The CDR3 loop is CASSLGGAGGAFYEQYF. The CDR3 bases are TGTGCCAGCAGCTTGGGCGGCGCGGGAGGCGCATTTTACGAGCAGTACTTC. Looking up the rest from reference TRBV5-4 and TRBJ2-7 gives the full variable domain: ETGVTQSPTHLIKTRGQQVTLRCSSQSGHNTVSWYQQALGQGPQFIFQYYREEENGRGNFPPRFSGLQFPNYSSELNVNALELDDSALYLCASSLGGAGGAFYEQYFGPGTRLTVT.